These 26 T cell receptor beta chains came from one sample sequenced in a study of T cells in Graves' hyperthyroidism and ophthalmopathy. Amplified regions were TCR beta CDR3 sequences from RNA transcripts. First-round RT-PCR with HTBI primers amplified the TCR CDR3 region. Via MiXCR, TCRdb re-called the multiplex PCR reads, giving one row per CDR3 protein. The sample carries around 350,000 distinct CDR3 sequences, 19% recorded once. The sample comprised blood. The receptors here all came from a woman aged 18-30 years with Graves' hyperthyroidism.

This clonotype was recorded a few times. The CDR3 reads CASSFIPSNQPQHF. As DNA, the CDR3 is TGTGCCAGCAGTTTCATACCTAGCAATCAGCCCCAGCATTTT. The chain links TRBV27 to TRBJ1-5; D call uncertain. The V gene lost 3 bases and the J gene lost 0 bases, with 6 bases spanning the gap. The CDR3 has 14 residues. Germline assignment: CDR1 MNHEY and CDR2 SMNVEV (reference sequence).

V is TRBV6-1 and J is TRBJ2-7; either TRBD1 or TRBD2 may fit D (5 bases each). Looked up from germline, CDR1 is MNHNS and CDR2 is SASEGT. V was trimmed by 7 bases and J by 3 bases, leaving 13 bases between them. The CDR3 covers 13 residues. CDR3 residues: CASTARDHYEQYF. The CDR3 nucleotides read TGTGCCAGCACGGCCAGGGACCACTACGAGCAGTACTTC.

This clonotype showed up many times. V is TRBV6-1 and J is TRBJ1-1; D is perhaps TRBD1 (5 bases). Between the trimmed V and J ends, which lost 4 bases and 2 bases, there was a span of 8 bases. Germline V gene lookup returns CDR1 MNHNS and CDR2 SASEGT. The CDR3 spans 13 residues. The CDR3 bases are TGTGCCAGCAGTGCGACAGTAAACACTGAAGCTTTCTTT. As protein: CASSATVNTEAFF.

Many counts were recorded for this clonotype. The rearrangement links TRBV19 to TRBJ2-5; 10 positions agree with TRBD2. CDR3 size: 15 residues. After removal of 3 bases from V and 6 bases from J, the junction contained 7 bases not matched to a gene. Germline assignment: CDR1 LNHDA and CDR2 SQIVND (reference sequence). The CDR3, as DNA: TGTGCCAGTAGTATCGAGCGGGGGGGCCGAAAGACCCAGTACTTC. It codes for CASSIERGGRKTQYF.

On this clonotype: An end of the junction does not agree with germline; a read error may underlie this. The CDR3 DNA reads TGTGCCAGCAGTGTCCGACTGGGTTACTATGGTTACACCTTC. It is translated as CASSVRLGYYGYTF. The chain joins TRBV6-1 to TRBJ1-2; no firm D call. Germline loops: CDR1 MNHNS, CDR2 SASEGT. The CDR3 consists of 14 residues.

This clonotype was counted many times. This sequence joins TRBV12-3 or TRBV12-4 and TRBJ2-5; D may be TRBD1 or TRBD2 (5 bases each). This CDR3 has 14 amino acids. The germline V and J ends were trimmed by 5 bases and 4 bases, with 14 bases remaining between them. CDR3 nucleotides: TGTGCCAGCAGTGTCCGGGGACGGGGAGAGACCCAGTACTTC. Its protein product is CASSVRGRGETQYF.

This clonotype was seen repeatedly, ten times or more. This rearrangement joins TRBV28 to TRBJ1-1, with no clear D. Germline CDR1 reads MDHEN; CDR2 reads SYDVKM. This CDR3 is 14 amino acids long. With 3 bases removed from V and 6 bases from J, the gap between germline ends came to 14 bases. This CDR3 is CASSFVGEVAEAFF. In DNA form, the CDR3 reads TGTGCCAGCAGTTTTGTTGGTGAGGTCGCTGAAGCTTTCTTT.

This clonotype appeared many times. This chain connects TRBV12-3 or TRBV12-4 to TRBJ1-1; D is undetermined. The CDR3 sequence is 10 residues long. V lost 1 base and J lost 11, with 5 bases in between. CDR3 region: CASSLGTAFF. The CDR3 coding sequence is TGTGCCAGCAGTTTAGGGACGGCTTTCTTT.

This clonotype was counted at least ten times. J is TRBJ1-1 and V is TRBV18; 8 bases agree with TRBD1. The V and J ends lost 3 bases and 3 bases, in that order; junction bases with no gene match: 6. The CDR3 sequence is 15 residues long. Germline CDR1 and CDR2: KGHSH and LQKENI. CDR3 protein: CASSPWTGIDTEAFF. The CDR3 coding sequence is TGTGCCAGCTCACCTTGGACAGGGATTGACACTGAAGCTTTCTTT. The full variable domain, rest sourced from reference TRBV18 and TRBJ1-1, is NAGVMQNPRHLVRRRGQEARLRCSPMKGHSHVYWYRQLPEEGLKFMVYLQKENIIDESGMPKERFSAEFPKEGPSILRIQQVVRGDSAAYFCASSPWTGIDTEAFFGQGTRLTVV.

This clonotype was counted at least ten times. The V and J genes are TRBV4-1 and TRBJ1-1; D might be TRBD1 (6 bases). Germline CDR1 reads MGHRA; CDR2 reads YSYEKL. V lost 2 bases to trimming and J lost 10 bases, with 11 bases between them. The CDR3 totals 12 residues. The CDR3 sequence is CASSQIQGRAFF. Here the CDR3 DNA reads TGCGCCAGCAGCCAAATACAGGGTAGAGCTTTCTTT.

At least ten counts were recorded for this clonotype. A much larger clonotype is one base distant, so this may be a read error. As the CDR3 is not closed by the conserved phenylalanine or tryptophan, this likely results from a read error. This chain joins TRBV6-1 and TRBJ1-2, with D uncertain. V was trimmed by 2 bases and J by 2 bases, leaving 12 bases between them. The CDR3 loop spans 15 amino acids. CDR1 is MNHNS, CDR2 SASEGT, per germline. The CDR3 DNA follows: TGTGCCAGCAGTGAACGTCTGAGACGAAACTATGGCTACACCCTC. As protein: CASSERLRRNYGYTL.

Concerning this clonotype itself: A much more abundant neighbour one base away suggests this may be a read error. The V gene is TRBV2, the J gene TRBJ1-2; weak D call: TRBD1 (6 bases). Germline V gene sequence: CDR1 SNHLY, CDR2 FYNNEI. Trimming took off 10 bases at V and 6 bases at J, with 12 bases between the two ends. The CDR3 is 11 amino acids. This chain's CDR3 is CATYRAHGYTF. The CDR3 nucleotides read TGTGCCACTTACAGGGCCCATGGCTACACCTTC.

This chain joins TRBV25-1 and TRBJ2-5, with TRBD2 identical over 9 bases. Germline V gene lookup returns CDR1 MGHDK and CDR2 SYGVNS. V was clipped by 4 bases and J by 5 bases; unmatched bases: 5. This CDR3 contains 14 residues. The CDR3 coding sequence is TGTGCCAGCAGTGCTATAGCGGGGGCGGAGACCCAGTACTTC. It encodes CASSAIAGAETQYF.

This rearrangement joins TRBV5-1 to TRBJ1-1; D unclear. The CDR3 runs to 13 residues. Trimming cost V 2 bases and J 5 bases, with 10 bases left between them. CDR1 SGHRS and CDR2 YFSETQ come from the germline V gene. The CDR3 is CASSFGMRTEAFF. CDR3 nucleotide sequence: TGCGCCAGCAGCTTTGGAATGAGGACTGAAGCTTTCTTT.

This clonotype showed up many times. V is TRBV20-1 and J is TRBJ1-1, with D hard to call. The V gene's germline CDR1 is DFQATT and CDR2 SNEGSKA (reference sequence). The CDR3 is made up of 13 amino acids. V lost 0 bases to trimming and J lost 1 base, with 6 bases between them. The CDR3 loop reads CSARDTKNTEAFF. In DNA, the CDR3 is TGCAGTGCTAGAGATACCAAGAACACTGAAGCTTTCTTT.

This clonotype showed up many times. CDR3 bases: TGTGCCAGCAGTCCTACAGGAAAAATTGAAGCTTTCTTT. Encoded protein: CASSPTGKIEAFF. The J gene is TRBJ1-1, the V gene TRBV6-1; possible D gene TRBD1, 5 bases. CDR1 is MNHNS, CDR2 SASEGT, per germline. The CDR3 extends over 13 amino acids. The V and J ends lost 5 bases and 7 bases respectively, with 14 bases between them.

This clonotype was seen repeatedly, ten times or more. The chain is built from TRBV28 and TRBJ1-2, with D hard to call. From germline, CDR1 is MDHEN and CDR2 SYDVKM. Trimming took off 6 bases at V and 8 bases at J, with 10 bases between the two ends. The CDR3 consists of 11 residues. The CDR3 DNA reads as TGTGCCAGCAGGTTGAGACGAGGCTACACCTTC. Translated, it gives CASRLRRGYTF.

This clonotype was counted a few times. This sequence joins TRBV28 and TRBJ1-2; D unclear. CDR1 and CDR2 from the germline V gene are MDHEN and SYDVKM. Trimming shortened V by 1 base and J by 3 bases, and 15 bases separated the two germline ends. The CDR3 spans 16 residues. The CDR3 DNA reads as TGTGCCAGCAGTTTATACCCCCTCGGCGAGGACTATGGCTACACCTTC. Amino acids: CASSLYPLGEDYGYTF.

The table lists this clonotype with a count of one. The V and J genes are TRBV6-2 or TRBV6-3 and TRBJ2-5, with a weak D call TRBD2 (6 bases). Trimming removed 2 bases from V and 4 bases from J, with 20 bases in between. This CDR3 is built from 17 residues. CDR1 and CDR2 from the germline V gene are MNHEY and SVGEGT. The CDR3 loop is CASSYIGVSRRGETQYF. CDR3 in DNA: TGTGCCAGCAGTTACATAGGCGTCTCACGGCGGGGAGAGACCCAGTACTTC.

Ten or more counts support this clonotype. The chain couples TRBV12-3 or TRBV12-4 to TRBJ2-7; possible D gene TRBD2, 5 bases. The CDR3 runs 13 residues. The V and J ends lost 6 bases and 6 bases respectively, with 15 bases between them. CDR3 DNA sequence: TGTGCCAGCAGACCTAGCCTGGTTGGCGAGCAGTACTTC. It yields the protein CASRPSLVGEQYF.

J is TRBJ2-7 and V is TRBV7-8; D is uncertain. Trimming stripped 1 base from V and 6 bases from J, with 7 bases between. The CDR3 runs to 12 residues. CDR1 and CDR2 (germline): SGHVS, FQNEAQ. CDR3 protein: CASSLGEIEQYF. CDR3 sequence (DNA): TGTGCCAGCAGCTTAGGAGAGATCGAGCAGTACTTC.

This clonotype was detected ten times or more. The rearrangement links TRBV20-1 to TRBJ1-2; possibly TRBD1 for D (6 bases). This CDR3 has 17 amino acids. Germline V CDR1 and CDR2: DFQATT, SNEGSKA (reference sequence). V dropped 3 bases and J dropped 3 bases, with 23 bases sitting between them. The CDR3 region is CSASREYGLGGDYGYTF. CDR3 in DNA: TGCAGTGCTAGCAGAGAATATGGGCTGGGGGGCGACTATGGCTACACCTTC.

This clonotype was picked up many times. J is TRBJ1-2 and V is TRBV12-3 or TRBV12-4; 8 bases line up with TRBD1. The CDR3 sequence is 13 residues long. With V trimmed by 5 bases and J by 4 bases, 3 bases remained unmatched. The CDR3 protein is CASSRTGPYGYTF. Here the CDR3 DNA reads TGTGCCAGCAGTCGGACAGGGCCCTATGGCTACACCTTC.

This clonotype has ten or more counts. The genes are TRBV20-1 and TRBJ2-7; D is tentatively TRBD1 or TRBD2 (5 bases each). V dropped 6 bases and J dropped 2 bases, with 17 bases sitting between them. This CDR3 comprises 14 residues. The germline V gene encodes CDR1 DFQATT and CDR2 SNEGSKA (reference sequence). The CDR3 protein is CSAERGRATYEQYF. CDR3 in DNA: TGCAGTGCGGAGAGGGGCAGGGCGACCTACGAGCAGTACTTC.

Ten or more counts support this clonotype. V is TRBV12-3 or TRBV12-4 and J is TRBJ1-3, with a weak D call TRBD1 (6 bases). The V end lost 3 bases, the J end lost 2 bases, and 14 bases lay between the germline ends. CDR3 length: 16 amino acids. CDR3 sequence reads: CASSLVGHPTGNTIYF. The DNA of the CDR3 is TGTGCCAGCAGTTTGGTGGGACACCCAACTGGAAACACCATATATTTT.

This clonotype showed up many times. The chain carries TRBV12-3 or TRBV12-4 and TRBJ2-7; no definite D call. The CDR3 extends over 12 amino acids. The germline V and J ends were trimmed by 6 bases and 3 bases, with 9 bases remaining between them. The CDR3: CASSLNIYEQYF. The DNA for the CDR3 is TGTGCCAGCAGCCTAAATATCTACGAGCAGTACTTC.